The 31 T cell receptor beta chains reported below all come from one sample, sequenced in a study of shared clonotypes between healthy human individuals (dated by TCRdb to about 2020). CD8 naive samples consisted of CD45RO-negative cells that were positively selected for CCR7, yielding a CD45RA+CCR7+ population without TemRA cells. Library preparation used the immunoSEQ multiplex PCR assay. As stored in TCRdb, this immuneACCESS dataset retains in-frame rearrangements with V and J assigned. A fraction of the clones does not appear; measured against another copy, unresolved V genes explain less than half of the discrepancy, and the remainder lacks a known reason. This sample comprises 1.5 million to 2.5 million clones, approximately 95% of them detected only once. The biggest ten clones account for 1% to 1.5% of the sample. Sequenced input: naive CD8+ T cells sorted from blood. In light of the paper, this sample's cell subset or site label describes: CD45RA+CCR7+. Every receptor here comes from a man aged 18 to 35 in good health.

The chain joins TRBV29-1 to TRBJ2-2; a weak D match, TRBD2 (5 bases). V was clipped by 6 bases and J by 3 bases, with 17 bases between them. The CDR3 contains 15 residues. Germline CDR1 SQVTM, CDR2 ANQGSEA. The CDR3 nucleotides read TGCAGCGTCGCCGCAACCGGGAAGGACACCGGGGAGCTGTTTTTT. It yields the protein CSVAATGKDTGELFF.

The rearrangement links TRBV19 to TRBJ2-5, with D perhaps TRBD2 (5 bases). There are 13 residues in the CDR3. V was cut by 6 bases and J by 0 bases, with 8 bases left in between. Per germline, CDR1 LNHDA and CDR2 SQIVND (reference sequence). The DNA for the CDR3 is TGTGCCAGTAGGGACTGGAACCAAGAGACCCAGTACTTC. Translating it yields CASRDWNQETQYF.

CDR3 sequence reads: CASSLRGLREQYF. CDR3 nucleotide sequence: TGTGCCAGCAGTTTAAGGGGACTGCGCGAGCAGTACTTC. The rearrangement links TRBV28 to TRBJ2-7; perhaps TRBD2 as D (6 bases). The CDR3 is 13 residues long. CDR1 is MDHEN, CDR2 SYDVKM, per germline. Trimming removed 2 bases at V and 6 bases at J, with 11 bases between.

The rearrangement joins TRBV6-6 to TRBJ2-1; 7 bases are shared with TRBD1. With V trimmed by 0 bases and J by 7 bases, 6 bases remained unmatched. There are 15 residues in the CDR3. CDR1 and CDR2 from the germline V gene are MNHNY and SVGAGI (reference sequence). This CDR3 reads CASSYSQGVRNEQFF. Here the CDR3 DNA reads TGTGCCAGCAGTTACTCGCAGGGGGTGAGGAATGAGCAGTTCTTC.

The chain uses TRBV14 and TRBJ1-2, with TRBD1 matching 9 bases. Germline V gene data show CDR1 as SGHDN and CDR2 as FVKESK. V lost 4 bases and J lost 2; bases outside the gene matches: 8. The CDR3 runs to 16 residues. CDR3 nucleotide sequence: TGTGCCAGCAGCCGAGCCGGGACAGGGCCCAACTATGGCTACACCTTC. It specifies CASSRAGTGPNYGYTF.

With regard to this clone: Within the sample, other DNA sequences also encode this same CDR3. The CDR3 loop reads CASSLDSGYEQYF. The CDR3 DNA reads as TGTGCCAGCAGCTTGGATTCCGGTTACGAGCAGTACTTC. V gene TRBV5-6 combines with J gene TRBJ2-7; D is unresolved. This CDR3 spans 13 amino acids. Per germline, CDR1 SGHDT and CDR2 YYEEEE. Trimming removed 0 bases from V and 4 bases from J, with 8 bases in between.

The chain combines TRBV4-2 with TRBJ2-1, with 14 bases identical to TRBD2. With V trimmed by 3 bases and J by 9 bases, 7 bases remained unmatched. From germline, CDR1 is LGHNA and CDR2 YNFKEQ. CDR3 length: 16 residues. The CDR3, as DNA: TGTGCCAGCAGCCACTTGGGGACTAGCGGGAGATCTGAGCAGTTCTTC. It specifies CASSHLGTSGRSEQFF.

The rearrangement uses TRBV7-6 and TRBJ2-5; 9 bases match TRBD1. CDR1 is SGHVS and CDR2 is FNYEAQ in the germline V gene. Losses at the gene ends were 1 base for V and 5 bases for J; bases not matched to a gene: 5. CDR3 size: 15 residues. CDR3 sequence (DNA): TGTGCCAGCAGCTTAGGCGGGACAGGGCCTGAGACCCAGTACTTC. Translated, it gives CASSLGGTGPETQYF.

The rearrangement links TRBV5-6 to TRBJ2-6; D gene uncertain. V gave up 4 bases and J gave up 0 bases, with 8 bases separating them. This CDR3 comprises 15 residues. Germline CDR1 SGHDT, CDR2 YYEEEE. The CDR3 is CASSPELSGANVLTF. The CDR3 bases are TGTGCCAGCAGCCCCGAACTCTCTGGGGCCAACGTCCTGACTTTC. The complete variable domain, with remaining parts taken from reference TRBV5-6 and TRBJ2-6, reads DAGVTQSPTHLIKTRGQQVTLRCSPKSGHDTVSWYQQALGQGPQFIFQYYEEEERQRGNFPDRFSGHQFPNYSSELNVNALLLGDSALYLCASSPELSGANVLTFGAGSRLTVL.

The chain carries TRBV6-1 and TRBJ2-7; D uncertain. The germline gives CDR1 MNHNS, CDR2 SASEGT. This CDR3 is 13 amino acids long. Trimming shortened V by 0 bases and J by 4 bases, and 7 bases separated the two germline ends. CDR3 amino acids: CASSEAAAYEQYF. The DNA for the CDR3 is TGTGCCAGCAGTGAAGCGGCGGCATACGAGCAGTACTTC.

V gene TRBV4-1 combines with J gene TRBJ2-5; D is uncertain. Germline V gives CDR1 MGHRA, CDR2 YSYEKL. V was clipped by 2 bases and J by 2 bases, with 15 bases between them. The CDR3 has 16 amino acids. CDR3 sequence reads: CASSQSGGSWQETQYF. The CDR3 DNA reads TGCGCCAGCAGCCAATCGGGTGGGTCGTGGCAAGAGACCCAGTACTTC.

For the CDR3, the DNA is TGTGCCAGCAGCGGCCAGACAGTTTACAATGAGCAGTTCTTC. It specifies CASSGQTVYNEQFF. V gene TRBV9 combines with J gene TRBJ2-1, with D perhaps TRBD1 (5 bases). Trimming stripped 3 bases from V and 4 bases from J, with 11 bases between. The germline gives CDR1 SGDLS, CDR2 YYNGEE. This CDR3 comprises 14 residues. Using reference TRBV9 and TRBJ2-1 for the parts outside the CDR3, the full variable domain is DSGVTQTPKHLITATGQRVTLRCSPRSGDLSVYWYQQSLDQGLQFLIQYYNGEERAKGNILERFSAQQFPDLHSELNLSSLELGDSALYFCASSGQTVYNEQFFGPGTRLTVL.

CDR3 bases: TGTGCCAGCAGTTCTCCAAGAGGCGGGGCCAAAGATACGCAGTATTTT. Translated, it gives CASSSPRGGAKDTQYF. V and J are TRBV28 and TRBJ2-3; D perhaps matches TRBD2 (6 bases). Per germline, CDR1 MDHEN and CDR2 SYDVKM. The CDR3 sequence is 16 residues long. V was cut by 4 bases and J by 5 bases, with 19 bases left in between.

This sequence joins TRBV28 and TRBJ1-1, with 7 nucleotides matching TRBD1. The CDR3 totals 15 residues. Trimming removed 6 bases from V and 5 bases from J; junction bases left unmatched: 12. The germline V gene encodes CDR1 MDHEN and CDR2 SYDVKM. CDR3 DNA sequence: TGTGCCAGCAGCCCCGCGGACACAGGGGTTACTGAAGCTTTCTTT. Its protein product is CASSPADTGVTEAFF.

The chain is built from TRBV27 and TRBJ2-7; 7 bases line up with TRBD1. V trimming: 5 bases; J trimming: 4 bases; junction bases outside the gene matches: 8. Looked up from germline, CDR1 is MNHEY and CDR2 is SMNVEV (reference sequence). This CDR3 spans 14 amino acids. CDR3 sequence reads: CASSKTGILYEQYF. The CDR3 nucleotides are TGTGCCAGCAGTAAGACAGGGATTCTATACGAGCAGTACTTC.

This clone was counted a single time. V and J are TRBV15 and TRBJ2-2, with D unresolved. The CDR3 spans 12 residues. Germline V CDR1 and CDR2: LNHNV, YYDKDF (reference sequence). Trimming stripped 4 bases from V and 5 bases from J, with 5 bases between. The CDR3 region has the DNA TGTGCCACCAGCATTTGGACCGGGGAGCTGTTTTTT. Protein: CATSIWTGELFF. Using reference TRBV15 and TRBJ2-2 for the parts outside the CDR3, the full variable domain is DAMVIQNPRYQVTQFGKPVTLSCSQTLNHNVMYWYQQKSSQAPKLLFHYYDKDFNNEADTPDNFQSRRPNTSFCFLDIRSPGLGDTAMYLCATSIWTGELFFGEGSRLTVL.

This chain links TRBV4-3 with TRBJ1-1, with a tentative D call TRBD1 (5 bases). The CDR3 has 15 residues. Trimming shortened V by 0 bases and J by 8 bases, and 16 bases separated the two germline ends. CDR1 is LGHNA, CDR2 YSLEER, per germline. CDR3 nucleotides: TGCGCCAGCAGCCAAGATAAGTTCGGGGCTGGAGAAGCTTTCTTT. Its protein is CASSQDKFGAGEAFF.

The genes are TRBV28 and TRBJ2-7; 10 bases are a match to TRBD1. V lost 3 bases and J lost 3; bases outside the gene matches: 5. This CDR3 is built from 15 residues. Germline CDR1 reads MDHEN; CDR2 reads SYDVKM. CDR3 region: CASSFPGTGDYEQYF. The CDR3, as DNA: TGTGCCAGCAGTTTTCCCGGGACAGGGGACTACGAGCAGTACTTC.

The chain has TRBV7-9 and TRBJ2-2; 8 bases map to TRBD1. Germline CDR1 is SEHNR and CDR2 is FQNEAQ (reference sequence). The junction had 4 bases not matched to a gene; V was cut back by 4 bases and J by 0 bases. This CDR3 has 16 residues. The CDR3 DNA reads as TGTGCCAGCAGCTACCAGGGGGCTCCGAACACCGGGGAGCTGTTTTTT. Translating it yields CASSYQGAPNTGELFF.

The chain has TRBV5-5 and TRBJ1-5; TRBD1 matches at 7 bases. In germline, CDR1 is SGHKS, CDR2 YYEKEE (reference sequence). This CDR3 has 14 residues. V lost 4 bases, J lost 10 bases, and 11 bases stayed unmatched. This CDR3 is CASSLHRGGKPQHF. The CDR3 region has the DNA TGTGCCAGCAGCCTCCACAGGGGTGGGAAACCCCAGCATTTT.

This chain connects TRBV5-1 to TRBJ2-1, with D perhaps TRBD2 (5 bases). The germline V gene has CDR1 SGHRS and CDR2 YFSETQ. This CDR3 contains 16 residues. Deletions cut 4 bases from V and 0 bases from J, with 14 bases between. The CDR3: CASSLFAGDSYNEQFF. In DNA form, the CDR3 reads TGCGCCAGCAGCCTCTTTGCGGGTGACTCCTACAATGAGCAGTTCTTC.

CDR3 in DNA: TGTGCCAGCAGTTTCGGAAAAGGGACCGGGGAGCTGTTTTTT. It is translated as CASSFGKGTGELFF. The chain has TRBV27 and TRBJ2-2; D unclear. This CDR3 region has 14 residues. V lost 3 bases and J 5 bases, leaving 10 bases between the germline ends. Germline assignment: CDR1 MNHEY and CDR2 SMNVEV (reference sequence).

J is TRBJ2-1 and V is TRBV5-6; D possibly corresponds to TRBD1 (5 bases). Germline V CDR1 and CDR2: SGHDT, YYEEEE. The V end lost 4 bases, the J end lost 0 bases, and 11 bases lay between the germline ends. The CDR3 length is 15 residues. The CDR3 here is CASSLSRGSYNEQFF. The CDR3 coding sequence is TGTGCCAGCAGCCTTTCTAGGGGCTCCTACAATGAGCAGTTCTTC.

With respect to this clone: A junction boundary mismatches the germline segment, possibly from a read error. V gene TRBV7-7 combines with J gene TRBJ2-5, with D unresolved. CDR1 SSHAT and CDR2 FNYEAQ come from the germline V gene (reference sequence). The CDR3 loop spans 16 amino acids. CDR3 residues: CASSLFAAAPQETQYF. The CDR3 coding sequence is TGTGCTAGCAGCTTATTCGCCGCGGCTCCTCAAGAGACCCAGTACTTC.

This clone showed up just once. This rearrangement joins TRBV4-1 to TRBJ1-5; tentatively, D is TRBD1 (6 bases). The V end lost 1 base, the J end lost 7 bases, and 14 bases lay between the germline ends. CDR3 length: 15 residues. The germline V gene has CDR1 MGHRA and CDR2 YSYEKL. The CDR3 nucleotides read TGCGCCAGCAGCCAAGGGGGAACAGGGAGGCAGCCCCAGCATTTT. Translating it yields CASSQGGTGRQPQHF.

The CDR3 DNA reads TGTGCCAGCAGCTTAGTTGGGGCGAGTCATGGCTACACCTTC. Translating gives CASSLVGASHGYTF. This chain joins TRBV11-2 and TRBJ1-2, with a possible D match to TRBD1 (5 bases). Per germline, CDR1 SGHAT and CDR2 FQNNGV. The CDR3 loop spans 14 amino acids. Trimming removed 1 base from V and 6 bases from J, with 12 bases in between.

The V call is TRBV2, the J call TRBJ2-3; TRBD2 matches at 7 bases. With 4 bases clipped from V and 2 bases from J, the junction kept 6 bases outside the gene matches. Germline V lookup: CDR1 SNHLY, CDR2 FYNNEI. This CDR3 has 15 amino acids. The CDR3 sequence is CASSGDYLPTDTQYF. The CDR3 bases are TGTGCCAGCAGTGGGGACTACCTCCCCACAGATACGCAGTATTTT.

This chain joins TRBV10-3 and TRBJ2-7; D is possibly TRBD1 or TRBD2 (6 bases each). This CDR3 comprises 15 residues. The V and J ends lost 0 bases and 7 bases respectively, with 16 bases between them. CDR1 and CDR2 (germline): ENHRY, SYGVKD. In DNA form, the CDR3 reads TGTGCCATCAGTGAGTCGCGGGACACTCCAGGAGAGCAGTACTTC. It yields the protein CAISESRDTPGEQYF.

V usage is TRBV28 and J usage is TRBJ2-7; D is undetermined. The V and J ends lost 6 bases and 3 bases respectively, with 12 bases between them. Germline V gene sequence: CDR1 MDHEN, CDR2 SYDVKM. This CDR3 is built from 13 residues. The CDR3, as DNA: TGTGCCAGCAGCCCTTCGGGCATCTACGAGCAGTACTTC. Translating gives CASSPSGIYEQYF.

For the CDR3, the DNA is TGCAGTGCTAGGTGGACAGGGATAATGTTTTTT. It encodes CSARWTGIMFF. The rearrangement links TRBV20-1 to TRBJ1-4; TRBD1 aligns across 8 bases. Trimming at V came to 3 bases and at J to 15 bases, leaving 6 bases not matched to a gene. This CDR3 has 11 amino acids. CDR1 and CDR2 (germline): DFQATT, SNEGSKA (reference sequence).

The chain carries TRBV5-6 and TRBJ1-1, with D tentatively TRBD1 (6 bases). The CDR3 has 14 residues. With 3 bases removed from V and 0 bases from J, the gap between germline ends came to 9 bases. The germline CDR1 and CDR2 sequences are SGHDT and YYEEEE. CDR3 loop: CASSYGTLNTEAFF. The CDR3 DNA reads as TGTGCCAGCAGCTATGGGACACTGAACACTGAAGCTTTCTTT. The full variable domain, with the rest looked up from reference TRBV5-6 and TRBJ1-1, is DAGVTQSPTHLIKTRGQQVTLRCSPKSGHDTVSWYQQALGQGPQFIFQYYEEEERQRGNFPDRFSGHQFPNYSSELNVNALLLGDSALYLCASSYGTLNTEAFFGQGTRLTVV.